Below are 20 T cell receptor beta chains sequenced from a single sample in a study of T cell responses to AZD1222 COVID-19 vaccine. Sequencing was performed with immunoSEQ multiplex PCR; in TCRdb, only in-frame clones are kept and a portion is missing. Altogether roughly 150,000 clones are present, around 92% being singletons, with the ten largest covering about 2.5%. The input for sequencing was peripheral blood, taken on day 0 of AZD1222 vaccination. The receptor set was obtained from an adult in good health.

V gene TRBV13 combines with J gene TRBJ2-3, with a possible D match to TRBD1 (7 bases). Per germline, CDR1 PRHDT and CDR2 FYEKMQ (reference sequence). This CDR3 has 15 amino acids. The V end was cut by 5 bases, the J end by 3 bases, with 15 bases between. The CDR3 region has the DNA TGTGCCAGCAGCGGAATGCAGGGGGGAACAGATACGCAGTATTTT. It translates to CASSGMQGGTDTQYF.

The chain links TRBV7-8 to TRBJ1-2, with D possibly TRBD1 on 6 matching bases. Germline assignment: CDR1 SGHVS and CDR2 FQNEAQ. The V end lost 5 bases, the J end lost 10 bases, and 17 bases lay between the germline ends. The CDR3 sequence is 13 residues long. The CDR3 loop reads CASSERTAPNYTF. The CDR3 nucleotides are TGTGCCAGCAGCGAACGGACAGCTCCAAACTACACCTTC.

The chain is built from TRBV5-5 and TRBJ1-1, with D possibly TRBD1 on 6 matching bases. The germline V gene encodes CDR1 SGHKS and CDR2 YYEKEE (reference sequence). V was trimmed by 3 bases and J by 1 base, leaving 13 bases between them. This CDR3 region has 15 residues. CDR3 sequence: CASSSYRDKNTEAFF. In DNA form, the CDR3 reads TGTGCCAGCAGCTCCTATAGGGACAAGAACACTGAAGCTTTCTTT.

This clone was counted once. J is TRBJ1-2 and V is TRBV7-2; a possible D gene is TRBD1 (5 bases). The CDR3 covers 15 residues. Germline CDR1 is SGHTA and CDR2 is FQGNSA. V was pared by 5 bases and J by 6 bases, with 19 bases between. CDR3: CASSHRDPRAHGYTF. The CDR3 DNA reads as TGTGCCAGCAGCCACCGGGACCCTAGAGCTCATGGCTACACCTTC.

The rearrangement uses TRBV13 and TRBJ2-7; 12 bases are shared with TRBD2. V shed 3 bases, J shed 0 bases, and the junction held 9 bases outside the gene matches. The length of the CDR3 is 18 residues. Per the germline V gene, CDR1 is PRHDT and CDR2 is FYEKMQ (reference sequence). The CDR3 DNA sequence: TGTGCCAGCAGCTTGCCCTGGACTAGCGGGAAGAGCTCCTACGAGCAGTACTTC. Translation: CASSLPWTSGKSSYEQYF. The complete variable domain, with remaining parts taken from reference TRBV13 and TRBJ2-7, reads AAGVIQSPRHLIKEKRETATLKCYPIPRHDTVYWYQQGPGQDPQFLISFYEKMQSDKGSIPDRFSAQQFSDYHSELNMSSLELGDSALYFCASSLPWTSGKSSYEQYFGPGTRLTVT.

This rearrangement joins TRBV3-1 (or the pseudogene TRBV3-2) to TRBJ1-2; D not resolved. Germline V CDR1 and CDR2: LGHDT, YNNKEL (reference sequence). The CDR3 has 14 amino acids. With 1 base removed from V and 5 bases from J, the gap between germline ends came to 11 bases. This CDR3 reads CASSQVSAGYGYTF. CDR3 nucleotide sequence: TGTGCCAGCAGCCAAGTGTCGGCGGGGTATGGCTACACCTTC.

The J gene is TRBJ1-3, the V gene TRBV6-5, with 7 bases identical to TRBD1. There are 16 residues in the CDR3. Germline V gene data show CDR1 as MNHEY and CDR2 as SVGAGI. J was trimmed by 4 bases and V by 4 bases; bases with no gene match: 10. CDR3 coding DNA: TGTGCCAGCAGTTCGTCAACAGGGGCGGGGGGAAACACCATATATTTT. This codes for CASSSSTGAGGNTIYF.

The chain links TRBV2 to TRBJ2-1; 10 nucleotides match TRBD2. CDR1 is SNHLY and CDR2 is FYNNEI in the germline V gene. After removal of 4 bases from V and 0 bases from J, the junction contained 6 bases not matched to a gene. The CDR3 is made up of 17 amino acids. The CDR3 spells CASSVSGGPLSYNEQFF. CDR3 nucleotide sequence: TGTGCCAGCAGTGTTAGCGGGGGGCCTCTCTCCTACAATGAGCAGTTCTTC. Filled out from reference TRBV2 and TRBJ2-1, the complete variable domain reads EPEVTQTPSHQVTQMGQEVILRCVPISNHLYFYWYRQILGQKVEFLVSFYNNEISEKSEIFDDQFSVERPDGSNFTLKIRSTKLEDSAMYFCASSVSGGPLSYNEQFFGPGTRLTVL.

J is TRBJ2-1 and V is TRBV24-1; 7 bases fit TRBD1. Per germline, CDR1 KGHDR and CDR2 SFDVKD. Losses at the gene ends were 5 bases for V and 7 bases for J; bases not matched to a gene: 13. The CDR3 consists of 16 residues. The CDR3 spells CATSGIDRAGVNEQFF. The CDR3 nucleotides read TGTGCCACCAGTGGAATTGACAGGGCTGGGGTAAATGAGCAGTTCTTC.

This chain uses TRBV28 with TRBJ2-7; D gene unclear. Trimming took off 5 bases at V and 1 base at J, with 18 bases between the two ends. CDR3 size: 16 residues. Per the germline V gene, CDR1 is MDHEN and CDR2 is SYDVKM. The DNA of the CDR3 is TGTGCCAGCAGTCTCCTTGGCGACGGTGATTCCTACGAGCAGTACTTC. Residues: CASSLLGDGDSYEQYF.

The CDR3 DNA is TGTGCCAGCAGCCCGACCGGCTCTACTGAAAAACTGTTTTTT. It translates to CASSPTGSTEKLFF. The rearrangement joins TRBV3-1 (or the pseudogene TRBV3-2) to TRBJ1-4; unclear D gene. The germline gives CDR1 LGHDT, CDR2 YNNKEL (reference sequence). This CDR3 contains 14 residues. V lost 4 bases, J lost 7 bases, and 13 bases lay in between.

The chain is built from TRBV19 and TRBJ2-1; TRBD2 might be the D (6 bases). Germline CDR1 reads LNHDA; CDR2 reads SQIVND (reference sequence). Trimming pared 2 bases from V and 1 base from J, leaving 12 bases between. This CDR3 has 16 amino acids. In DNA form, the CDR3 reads TGTGCCAGTAGTATAAGTGTCGCGGGGTCCTACAATGAGCAGTTCTTC. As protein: CASSISVAGSYNEQFF.

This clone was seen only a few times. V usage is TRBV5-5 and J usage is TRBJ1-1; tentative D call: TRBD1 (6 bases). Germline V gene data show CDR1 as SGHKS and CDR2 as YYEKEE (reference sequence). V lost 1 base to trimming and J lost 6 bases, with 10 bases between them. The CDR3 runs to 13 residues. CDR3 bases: TGTGCCAGCAGCTTGATTGGGACATCTGAAGCTTTCTTT. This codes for CASSLIGTSEAFF.

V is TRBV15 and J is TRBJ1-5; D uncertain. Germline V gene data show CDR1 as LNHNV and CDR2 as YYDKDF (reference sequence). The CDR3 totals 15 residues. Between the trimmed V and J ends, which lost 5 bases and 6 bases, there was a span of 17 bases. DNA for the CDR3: TGTGCCACCAGCCCGGCCTCCTCGGTCTCTCAGCCCCAGCATTTT. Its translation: CATSPASSVSQPQHF. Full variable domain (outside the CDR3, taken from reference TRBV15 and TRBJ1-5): DAMVIQNPRYQVTQFGKPVTLSCSQTLNHNVMYWYQQKSSQAPKLLFHYYDKDFNNEADTPDNFQSRRPNTSFCFLDIRSPGLGDTAMYLCATSPASSVSQPQHFGDGTRLSIL.

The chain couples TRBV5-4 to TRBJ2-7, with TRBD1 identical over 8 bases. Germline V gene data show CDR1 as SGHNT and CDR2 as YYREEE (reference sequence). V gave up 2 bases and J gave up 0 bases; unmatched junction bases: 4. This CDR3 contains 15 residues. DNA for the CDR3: TGTGCCAGCAGCTTAGGACAGGGAGCCTCCTACGAGCAGTACTTC. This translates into CASSLGQGASYEQYF.

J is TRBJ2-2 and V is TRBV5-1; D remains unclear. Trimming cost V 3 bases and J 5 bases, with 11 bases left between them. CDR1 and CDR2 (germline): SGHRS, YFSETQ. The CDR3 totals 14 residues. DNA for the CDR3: TGCGCCAGCAGCTCCGGTGGGGAAACCGGGGAGCTGTTTTTT. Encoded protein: CASSSGGETGELFF.

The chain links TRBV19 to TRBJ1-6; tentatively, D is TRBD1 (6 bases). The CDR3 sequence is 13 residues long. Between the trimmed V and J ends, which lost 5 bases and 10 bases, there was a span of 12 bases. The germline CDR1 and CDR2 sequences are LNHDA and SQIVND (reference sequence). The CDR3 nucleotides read TGTGCCAGTAGTCTTTCAGGGGCGTCACCCCTCCACTTT. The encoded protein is CASSLSGASPLHF.

CDR3: CASSPDRAERAEAFF. The CDR3 DNA is TGTGCCAGTAGTCCCGACAGGGCGGAGAGGGCTGAAGCTTTCTTT. The rearrangement links TRBV19 to TRBJ1-1; 7 bases fit TRBD1. Germline loops: CDR1 LNHDA, CDR2 SQIVND (reference sequence). This CDR3 region has 15 residues. J lost 6 bases, V lost 5 bases, and 12 bases had no gene match.

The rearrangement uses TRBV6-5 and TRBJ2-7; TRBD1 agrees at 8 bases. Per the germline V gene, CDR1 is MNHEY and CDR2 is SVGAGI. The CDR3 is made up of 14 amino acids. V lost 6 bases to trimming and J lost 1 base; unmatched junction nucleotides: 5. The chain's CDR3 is CASSPDRESYEQYF. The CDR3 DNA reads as TGTGCCAGCAGCCCGGACAGGGAATCCTACGAGCAGTACTTC.

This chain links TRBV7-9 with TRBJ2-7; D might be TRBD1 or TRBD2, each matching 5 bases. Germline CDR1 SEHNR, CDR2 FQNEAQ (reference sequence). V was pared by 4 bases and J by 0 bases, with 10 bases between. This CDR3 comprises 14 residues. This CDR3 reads CASSSRDGSYEQYF. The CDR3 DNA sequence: TGTGCCAGCAGCTCCCGGGACGGCTCCTACGAGCAGTACTTC.